These 29 T cell receptor beta chains share one sample of origin, sequenced in a study of control samples from healthy donors and cancer patients. Clones were sequenced by immunoSEQ multiplex PCR, and TCRdb holds only the in-frame ones, with some missing. The sample has some 140,000 clones, 75% to 90% seen once. The sample consisted of blood. Receptors originate from a woman in her 30s in good health.

The chain joins TRBV6-5 to TRBJ2-3; D call uncertain. With 0 bases removed from V and 4 bases from J, the gap between germline ends came to 11 bases. Germline CDR1 MNHEY, CDR2 SVGAGI. The CDR3 is made up of 15 amino acids. CDR3 residues: CASSYSQGPPDTQYF. CDR3 nucleotide sequence: TGTGCCAGCAGTTACTCCCAAGGGCCGCCAGATACGCAGTATTTT.

V and J are TRBV5-1 and TRBJ2-1, with D tentatively TRBD2 (6 bases). The CDR3 has 14 residues. Germline V CDR1 and CDR2: SGHRS, YFSETQ. V was cut by 1 base and J by 7 bases, with 12 bases left in between. The CDR3 DNA follows: TGCGCCAGCAGCTTGAGGGAGGCGCGGAATGAGCAGTTCTTC. It specifies CASSLREARNEQFF.

The chain's CDR3 is CASGKERDTEAFF. CDR3 in DNA: TGTGCCAGCGGGAAGGAGAGGGACACTGAAGCTTTCTTT. This chain connects TRBV11-2 to TRBJ1-1; D remains ambiguous. In germline, CDR1 is SGHAT, CDR2 FQNNGV. CDR3 length equals 13 residues. Trimming pared 8 bases from V and 3 bases from J, leaving 13 bases between. The variable domain in full, with the rest retrieved from reference TRBV11-2 and TRBJ1-1, is EAGVAQSPRYKIIEKRQSVAFWCNPISGHATLYWYQQILGQGPKLLIQFQNNGVVDDSQLPKDRFSAERLKGVDSTLKIQPAKLEDSAVYLCASGKERDTEAFFGQGTRLTVV.

V and J are TRBV2 and TRBJ1-1; TRBD1 aligns across 10 bases. The CDR3 loop spans 15 amino acids. The V segment lost 11 bases and the J segment 3 bases; nucleotides outside the gene matches: 12. Germline assignment: CDR1 SNHLY and CDR2 FYNNEI. CDR3 region: CAGKQEGTGDTEAFF. The DNA for the CDR3 is TGTGCCGGGAAACAAGAGGGGACAGGGGACACTGAAGCTTTCTTT. Drawing the rest from reference TRBV2 and TRBJ1-1, the complete variable domain is EPEVTQTPSHQVTQMGQEVILRCVPISNHLYFYWYRQILGQKVEFLVSFYNNEISEKSEIFDDQFSVERPDGSNFTLKIRSTKLEDSAMYFCAGKQEGTGDTEAFFGQGTRLTVV.

The rearrangement uses TRBV3-1 (or the pseudogene TRBV3-2) and TRBJ1-6; maybe TRBD1 (5 bases). Trimming took 3 bases from V and 10 from J, leaving 13 bases between them. The CDR3 loop spans 14 amino acids. In germline, CDR1 is LGHDT, CDR2 YNNKEL (reference sequence). The chain's CDR3 is CASSQDRGESPLHF. In DNA, the CDR3 is TGTGCCAGCAGCCAGGACCGAGGGGAGTCACCCCTCCACTTT.

This clone was seen only a few times. J is TRBJ2-7 and V is TRBV5-1, with 9 bases identical to TRBD1. The germline CDR1 and CDR2 sequences are SGHRS and YFSETQ. V was pared by 6 bases and J by 6 bases, with 13 bases of the junction left unmatched. The CDR3 has 15 residues. Written as DNA, the CDR3 is TGCGCCAGCACCTACGGCGGACAGGGGAGTGGCGAGCAGTACTTC. This encodes CASTYGGQGSGEQYF.

The gene calls are TRBV11-2 and TRBJ1-2; 11 bases are shared with TRBD1. The CDR3 has 14 residues. After removal of 5 bases from V and 4 bases from J, the junction contained 3 bases not matched to a gene. Germline values: CDR1 SGHAT, CDR2 FQNNGV. CDR3 sequence reads: CASSAGTGGYGYTF. The CDR3 bases are TGTGCCAGCAGCGCCGGGACAGGGGGCTATGGCTACACCTTC.

DNA of the CDR3: TGTGCCAGCAGCATCGGGACCGAGGCAGATACGCAGTATTTT. This gives the protein CASSIGTEADTQYF. The chain combines TRBV7-2 with TRBJ2-3; D is possibly TRBD1 or TRBD2 (5 bases each). This CDR3 spans 14 amino acids. The germline V gene has CDR1 SGHTA and CDR2 FQGNSA. Trimming removed 5 bases from V and 4 bases from J, with 13 bases in between.

This chain links TRBV7-6 with TRBJ2-3, with D perhaps matching TRBD1 (5 bases). The CDR3 has 17 amino acids. Trimming took 4 bases from V and 1 from J, leaving 18 bases between them. CDR1 and CDR2 (germline): SGHVS, FNYEAQ. This CDR3 reads CASSSHLGRGGTDTQYF. The CDR3 DNA follows: TGTGCCAGCAGCTCTCACCTGGGGCGTGGGGGCACAGATACGCAGTATTTT.

V and J are TRBV30 and TRBJ2-1, with TRBD2 as a possible D gene (6 bases). The germline V and J ends were trimmed by 3 bases and 0 bases, with 15 bases remaining between them. CDR3 size: 16 residues. Germline assignment: CDR1 GTSNPN and CDR2 SVGIG (reference sequence). CDR3 bases: TGTGCCTGGAGCTCGGTGGGAGGTGGCTCCTACAATGAGCAGTTCTTC. Translated: CAWSSVGGGSYNEQFF.

The rearrangement uses TRBV19 and TRBJ1-5; unclear D gene. Trimming left V 7 bases short and J 0 bases short, with 10 bases between. Germline V gene lookup returns CDR1 LNHDA and CDR2 SQIVND (reference sequence). This CDR3 region has 14 residues. The CDR3 loop reads CASTTQSSNQPQHF. CDR3 DNA sequence: TGTGCCAGTACCACCCAGAGTAGCAATCAGCCCCAGCATTTT.

This chain uses TRBV11-2 with TRBJ2-5; no reliable D call. Germline V gives CDR1 SGHAT, CDR2 FQNNGV. The CDR3 is 15 amino acids. V gave up 0 bases and J gave up 5 bases, with 13 bases separating them. CDR3 in DNA: TGTGCCAGCAGCTTAGATCATGCGACCTGGGAGACCCAGTACTTC. It is translated as CASSLDHATWETQYF.

CDR3 loop: CASSKQAGAFYEQYF. In nucleotides, the CDR3 is TGTGCCAGCAGCAAACAAGCGGGAGCTTTCTACGAGCAGTACTTC. The genes are TRBV3-1 (or the pseudogene TRBV3-2) and TRBJ2-7; TRBD2 aligns across 8 bases. Per germline, CDR1 LGHDT and CDR2 YNNKEL (reference sequence). Trimming at V came to 5 bases and at J to 3 bases, leaving 9 bases not matched to a gene. This CDR3 has 15 amino acids.

The chain carries TRBV5-1 and TRBJ2-5; D is unclear. CDR1 is SGHRS and CDR2 is YFSETQ in the germline V gene. Trimming removed 4 bases at V and 5 bases at J, with 15 bases between. The CDR3 consists of 14 residues. The CDR3 spells CASSLSWGMETQYF. CDR3 bases: TGCGCCAGCAGCCTCTCGTGGGGAATGGAGACCCAGTACTTC.

The chain combines TRBV19 with TRBJ2-1; maybe TRBD2 (5 bases). CDR1 is LNHDA, CDR2 SQIVND, per germline (reference sequence). This CDR3 has 14 residues. V gave up 2 bases and J gave up 7 bases, with 12 bases separating them. The CDR3 loop is CASSISEEINEQFF. CDR3 in DNA: TGTGCCAGTAGTATATCGGAGGAGATAAATGAGCAGTTCTTC.

CDR3 sequence: CASSLRWGADYGYTF. Written as DNA, the CDR3 is TGTGCCAGCAGCCTCAGATGGGGGGCTGACTATGGCTACACCTTC. This chain connects TRBV27 to TRBJ1-2; tentatively, D is TRBD1 (6 bases). The length of the CDR3 is 15 residues. With 6 bases removed from V and 3 bases from J, the gap between germline ends came to 17 bases. The V gene's germline CDR1 is MNHEY and CDR2 SMNVEV (reference sequence).

CDR3 residues: CASSEGLLNEQFF. CDR3 coding DNA: TGTGCCAGCAGTGAAGGGCTCCTCAATGAGCAGTTCTTC. V usage is TRBV2 and J usage is TRBJ2-1; D unclear. This CDR3 comprises 13 residues. The V gene lost 1 base and the J gene lost 6 bases, with 7 bases spanning the gap. Germline CDR1 SNHLY, CDR2 FYNNEI.

This clone was picked up a small number of times. Other DNA sequences of this sample code for an identical CDR3. The chain recombines TRBV11-2 with TRBJ2-7; TRBD1 agrees at 8 bases. The germline gives CDR1 SGHAT, CDR2 FQNNGV. This CDR3 spans 13 amino acids. V gave up 3 bases and J gave up 3 bases; unmatched junction bases: 1. Here the CDR3 DNA reads TGTGCCAGCAGCTTTGGACAGGGCTACGAGCAGTACTTC. Encoded protein: CASSFGQGYEQYF.

The rearrangement uses TRBV6-5 and TRBJ2-5; possible D gene TRBD2, 6 bases. This CDR3 region has 13 residues. Trimming took 10 bases from V and 2 from J, leaving 14 bases between them. The germline CDR1 and CDR2 sequences are MNHEY and SVGAGI. This CDR3 reads CATKRGGQETQYF. CDR3 nucleotides: TGTGCCACTAAGAGGGGAGGACAAGAGACCCAGTACTTC.

V is TRBV13 and J is TRBJ1-5; unclear D gene. The germline V and J ends were trimmed by 3 bases and 0 bases, with 12 bases remaining between them. The length of the CDR3 is 16 residues. Per the germline V gene, CDR1 is PRHDT and CDR2 is FYEKMQ (reference sequence). The CDR3 loop is CASSFRRTNSNQPQHF. The CDR3 nucleotides read TGTGCCAGCAGCTTTAGGCGTACCAATAGCAATCAGCCCCAGCATTTT. The variable domain in full, with the rest retrieved from reference TRBV13 and TRBJ1-5, is AAGVIQSPRHLIKEKRETATLKCYPIPRHDTVYWYQQGPGQDPQFLISFYEKMQSDKGSIPDRFSAQQFSDYHSELNMSSLELGDSALYFCASSFRRTNSNQPQHFGDGTRLSIL.

Concerning this clone itself: One end of the junction does not line up with germline, which may come from a read error. The chain couples TRBV5-6 to TRBJ1-4; 10 bases are a match to TRBD1. CDR3 size: 16 residues. Germline CDR1 SGHDT, CDR2 YYEEEE. This CDR3 reads CATSRDRGLTNEKLFF. DNA for the CDR3: TGTGCCACCAGCCGGGACAGGGGTCTAACTAATGAAAAACTGTTTTTT.

This clone appeared a few times. This chain joins TRBV5-5 and TRBJ1-2; D may be TRBD1 (6 bases). CDR3 length equals 14 residues. Deletions cut 0 bases from V and 0 bases from J, with 6 bases between. CDR1 and CDR2 (germline): SGHKS, YYEKEE (reference sequence). For the CDR3, the DNA is TGTGCCAGCAGCTTGGACAGGGCTAACTATGGCTACACCTTC. Translated, it gives CASSLDRANYGYTF.

This chain joins TRBV2 and TRBJ1-1; D gene uncertain. Trimming stripped 1 base from V and 4 bases from J, with 10 bases between. This CDR3 comprises 14 residues. Germline values: CDR1 SNHLY, CDR2 FYNNEI. The CDR3 loop is CASSEDGLGTEAFF. The CDR3 DNA sequence: TGTGCCAGCAGTGAAGACGGCTTGGGCACTGAAGCTTTCTTT.

In its sample, this clone was seen once. The chain couples TRBV30 to TRBJ1-1; D is possibly TRBD1 (6 bases). The V gene's germline CDR1 is GTSNPN and CDR2 SVGIG (reference sequence). V lost 6 bases to trimming and J lost 4 bases, with 15 bases between them. This CDR3 region has 13 residues. The CDR3 reads CACQTGFGTEAFF. CDR3 nucleotide sequence: TGTGCCTGCCAAACAGGGTTCGGCACTGAAGCTTTCTTT.

The J gene is TRBJ1-5, the V gene TRBV3-1 (or the pseudogene TRBV3-2); no clear D gene. The V end lost 3 bases, the J end lost 2 bases, and 8 bases lay between the germline ends. The length of the CDR3 is 14 residues. CDR1 and CDR2 (germline): LGHDT, YNNKEL (reference sequence). CDR3 sequence reads: CASSHLGGNQPQHF. The CDR3 coding sequence is TGTGCCAGCAGCCACCTGGGAGGCAATCAGCCCCAGCATTTT.

The CDR3, as DNA: TGTGCCAGCAGCTTAGCGCAGGTTAGCGGGAGCGATGAGCAGTTCTTC. This encodes CASSLAQVSGSDEQFF. This chain connects TRBV7-2 to TRBJ2-1; 9 bases agree with TRBD2. Germline CDR1 is SGHTA and CDR2 is FQGNSA. This CDR3 has 16 residues. Germline trimming cut 0 bases from V and 8 bases from J; bases unmatched to any gene: 8.

The chain is built from TRBV28 and TRBJ1-5; TRBD1 might be the D (5 bases). The CDR3 extends over 12 amino acids. Germline-derived CDR1 and CDR2 are MDHEN and SYDVKM. V was clipped by 5 bases and J by 12 bases, with 14 bases between them. The DNA of the CDR3 is TGTGCCAGCAGTACGAGGGGTAAGCTCCAGCATTTT. Translation gives CASSTRGKLQHF. Supplemented by reference TRBV28 and TRBJ1-5, the full variable domain reads DVKVTQSSRYLVKRTGEKVFLECVQDMDHENMFWYRQDPGLGLRLIYFSYDVKMKEKGDIPEGYSVSREKKERFSLILESASTNQTSMYLCASSTRGKLQHFGDGTRLSIL.

The V gene is TRBV2, the J gene TRBJ1-1; D is perhaps TRBD1 (5 bases). Trimming stripped 1 base from V and 0 bases from J, with 9 bases between. The CDR3 is 15 residues long. CDR1 and CDR2 (germline): SNHLY, FYNNEI. CDR3 sequence reads: CASSEGGGVNTEAFF. In DNA form, the CDR3 reads TGTGCCAGCAGTGAAGGGGGCGGGGTGAACACTGAAGCTTTCTTT.

This chain uses TRBV3-1 (or the pseudogene TRBV3-2) with TRBJ1-1, with D maybe TRBD1 (5 bases). Per the germline V gene, CDR1 is LGHDT and CDR2 is YNNKEL (reference sequence). The CDR3 runs 13 residues. V was trimmed by 1 base and J by 6 bases, leaving 9 bases between them. The CDR3 nucleotides are TGTGCCAGCAGCCAAGGAAGGGGTTCTGAAGCTTTCTTT. The encoded protein is CASSQGRGSEAFF.